One TCR beta chain is described in this entry. The antigen remains undetermined. Sequenced by immunoSEQ multiplex PCR; TCRdb stores in-frame clones only, minus some. The data show about 3,800 clones, roughly 87% seen once. The data belong to a study of PD-1 blockade in classical Hodgkin lymphoma. Study background: The nivolumab dose that patients received was 3 mg/kg, given intravenously every 2 weeks.

Brentuximab vedotin exposure varied, and every patient relapsed after autologous stem cell transplantation. Purification of CD4+ T cells from thawed PBMCs was performed via magnetic negative selection. Study results and limitations: No one has yet defined what causes the repertoire differences, which may be disease activity or prior therapy. Compared with baseline, CD4+ but not CD8+ TCR diversity had risen significantly by C4D1. It was among complete responders that baseline diversity resembled that of newly diagnosed patients.

The TCR comes from a human donor with classical Hodgkin lymphoma. The source material was CD4+ T cells from blood, sampled at baseline.

Here the CDR3 DNA reads TGCGCCAGCAGCTTGGAAGGATCGGGGGGCAATGAGCAGTTCTTC. Translated: CASSLEGSGGNEQFF. The chain employs TRBV5-1 and TRBJ2-1; 7 positions agree with TRBD2. The CDR3 runs to 15 residues. Germline V gene sequence: CDR1 SGHRS, CDR2 YFSETQ. Trimming cost V 0 bases and J 6 bases; bases outside gene matches: 6.